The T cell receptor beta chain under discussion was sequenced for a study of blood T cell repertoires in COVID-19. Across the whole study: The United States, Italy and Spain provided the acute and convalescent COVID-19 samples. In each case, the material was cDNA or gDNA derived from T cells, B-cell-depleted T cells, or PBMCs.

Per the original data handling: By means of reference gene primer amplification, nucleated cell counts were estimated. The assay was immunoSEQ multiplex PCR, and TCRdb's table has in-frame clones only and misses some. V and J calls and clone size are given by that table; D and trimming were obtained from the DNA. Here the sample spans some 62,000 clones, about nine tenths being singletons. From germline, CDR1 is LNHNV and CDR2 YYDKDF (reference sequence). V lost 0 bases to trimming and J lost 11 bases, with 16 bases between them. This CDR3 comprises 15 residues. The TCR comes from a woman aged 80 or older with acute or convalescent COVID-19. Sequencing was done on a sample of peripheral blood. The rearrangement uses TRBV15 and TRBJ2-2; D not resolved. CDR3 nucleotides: TGTGCCACCAGCAGAGATCGATACCCCGGTCCCGAGCTGTTTTTT. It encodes CATSRDRYPGPELFF.